This T cell receptor (beta chain) is from a study of CD8 T cells in ankylosing spondylitis. Study-level results: Reactive arthritis synovial fluid and blood previously showed some of these motif variants. Clones linked to the disease showed a CD8+ phenotype. They occurred at relatively low frequencies in peripheral blood. Disease-associated clones were reportedly significantly overrepresented in matched ankylosing spondylitis synovial fluid. Blood of patients with ankylosing spondylitis appeared to be characterized by a TCR beta motif of fewer than 10 highly homologous variants.

Trimming pared 4 bases from V and 2 bases from J, leaving 22 bases between. The CDR3 extends over 18 amino acids. The germline V gene has CDR1 SGHRS and CDR2 YFSETQ. At least ten counts were recorded for this clonotype. Its cognate antigen is unknown. MiXCR was run by TCRdb on the 5' RACE reads, yielding one entry per CDR3 protein. Found here are 750,000 to 850,000 distinct CDR3 sequences, about 10% of them singletons; the top ten hold just over 0.5%. Sequenced material: blood, either unsorted or a sorted T cell fraction (not recorded which). This TCR was recovered from a male donor with ankylosing spondylitis. The rearrangement links TRBV5-1 to TRBJ1-5, with D perhaps TRBD1 (5 bases). In DNA form, the CDR3 reads TGCGCCAGCAGCCCAGGAGCGCGCATCCGAGGGGGCAATCAGCCCCAGCATTTT. Translation: CASSPGARIRGGNQPQHF.